The rows below give T cell receptor beta chains drawn from one sample of a study of blood T cell repertoires in COVID-19. Measured with immunoSEQ multiplex PCR; TCRdb has only the in-frame clones, and not every one. The table records roughly 250,000 clones, around 84% of them present only once. Material: PBMCs or T cells enriched from blood (not recorded which). These TCRs come from a woman aged 45-65 years who had recovered from COVID-19. Both conserved end residues are part of each CDR3. The order of the fields is CDR3 protein, CDR3 DNA, D gene, V gene, J gene. The D gene is left open where the match is weak.

CASREGTGGENTIYF	TGTGCCAGCAGAGAGGGGACAGGGGGTGAAAACACCATATATTTT	TRBD1	TRBV28	TRBJ1-3
CASTPPGQGIGLRQFF	TGTGCCAGCACCCCACCTGGACAGGGGATTGGGCTGCGGCAGTTCTTC	TRBD1	TRBV5-5	TRBJ2-1
CASSPTSGVYNEQFF	TGTGCCAGCTCACCCACTAGCGGAGTATACAATGAGCAGTTCTTC	TRBD2	TRBV18	TRBJ2-1
CASSPELTDTQYF	TGTGCCAGCTCACCCGAACTGACAGATACGCAGTATTTT	.	TRBV18	TRBJ2-3
CASSLATRGYGYTF	TGTGCCAGCAGCTTAGCGACCAGGGGCTATGGCTACACCTTC	.	TRBV11-2	TRBJ1-2
CASSLGTSGRINEQYF	TGTGCCAGCAGTCTCGGGACTAGCGGGAGGATCAACGAGCAGTACTTC	TRBD2	TRBV28	TRBJ2-7
CATSKDRVSYNEQFF	TGTGCCACCAGCAAAGACAGGGTCTCCTACAATGAGCAGTTCTTC	TRBD1	TRBV15	TRBJ2-1
CASSQDRQGFNEQFF	TGCGCCAGCAGCCAAGACAGACAGGGATTCAATGAGCAGTTCTTC	TRBD1	TRBV4-1	TRBJ2-1
CASRNFRQPQHF	TGTGCCAGCAGGAACTTCCGTCAGCCCCAGCATTTT	.	TRBV6-5	TRBJ1-5
CASSRFSGANVLTF	TGTGCCAGCAGCCGGTTTTCTGGGGCCAACGTCCTGACTTTC	.	TRBV7-2	TRBJ2-6